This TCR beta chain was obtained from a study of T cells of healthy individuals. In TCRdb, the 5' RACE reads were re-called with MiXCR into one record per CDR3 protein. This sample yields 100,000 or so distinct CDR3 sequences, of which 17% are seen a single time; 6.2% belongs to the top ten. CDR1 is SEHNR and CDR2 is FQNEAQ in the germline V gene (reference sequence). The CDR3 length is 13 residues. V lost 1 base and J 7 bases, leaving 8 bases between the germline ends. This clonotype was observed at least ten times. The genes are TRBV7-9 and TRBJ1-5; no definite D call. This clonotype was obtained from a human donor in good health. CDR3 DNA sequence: TGTGCCAGCAGCTTAGGGAGGTGGCAGCCCCAGCATTTT. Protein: CASSLGRWQPQHF. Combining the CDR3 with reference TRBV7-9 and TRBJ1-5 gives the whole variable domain DTGVSQNPRHKITKRGQNVTFRCDPISEHNRLYWYRQTLGQGPEFLTYFQNEAQLEKSRLLSDRFSAERPKGSFSTLEIQRTEQGDSAMYLCASSLGRWQPQHFGDGTRLSIL.